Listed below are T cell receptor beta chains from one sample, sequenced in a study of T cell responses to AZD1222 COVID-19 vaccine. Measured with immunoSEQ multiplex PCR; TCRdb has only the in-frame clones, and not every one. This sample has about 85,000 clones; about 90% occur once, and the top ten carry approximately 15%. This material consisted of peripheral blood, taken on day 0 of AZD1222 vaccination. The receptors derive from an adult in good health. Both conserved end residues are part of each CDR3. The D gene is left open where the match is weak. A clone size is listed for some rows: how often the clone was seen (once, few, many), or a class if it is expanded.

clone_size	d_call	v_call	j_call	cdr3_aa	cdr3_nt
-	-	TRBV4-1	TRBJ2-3	CASSQEASELYTDTQYF	TGCGCCAGCAGCCAAGAGGCTAGCGAACTATACACAGATACGCAGTATTTT
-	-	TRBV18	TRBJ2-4	CASSESASLAKNIQYF	TGTGCCAGCTCAGAGAGCGCTAGCTTAGCCAAAAACATTCAGTACTTC
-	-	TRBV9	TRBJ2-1	CASSVGPDNEQFF	TGTGCCAGCAGCGTAGGGCCTGACAATGAGCAGTTCTTC
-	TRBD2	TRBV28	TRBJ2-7	CASSSPAGVGGEQYF	TGTGCCAGCAGTTCCCCAGCGGGAGTAGGCGGCGAGCAGTACTTC
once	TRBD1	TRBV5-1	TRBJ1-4	CASSLFTGGPNEKLFF	TGCGCCAGCAGCTTATTCACAGGGGGACCTAATGAAAAACTGTTTTTT
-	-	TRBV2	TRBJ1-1	CASSADNRVTEAFF	TGTGCCAGCAGCGCAGACAACAGGGTAACTGAAGCTTTCTTT
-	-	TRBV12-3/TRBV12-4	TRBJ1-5	CASNLDRQPQHF	TGTGCCAGCAACCTCGACAGACAGCCCCAGCATTTT
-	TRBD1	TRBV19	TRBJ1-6	CASRQQGRSPLHF	TGTGCCAGTAGACAACAGGGGAGGTCACCCCTCCACTTT
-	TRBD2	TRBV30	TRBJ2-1	CAWSGRGLAGGVSEQFF	TGTGCCTGGAGTGGTAGGGGGCTAGCGGGAGGTGTTAGTGAGCAGTTCTTC
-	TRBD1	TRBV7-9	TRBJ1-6	CASSTRDSNSPLHF	TGTGCCAGCAGCACCCGGGACAGTAATTCACCCCTCCACTTT
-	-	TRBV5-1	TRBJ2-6	CASSLDQPSGANVLTF	TGCGCCAGCAGCTTGGACCAGCCCTCTGGGGCCAACGTCCTGACTTTC
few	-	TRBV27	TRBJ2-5	CASSPLTSTETQYF	TGTGCCAGCAGTCCTTTAACTAGTACGGAGACCCAGTACTTC
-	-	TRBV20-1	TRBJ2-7	CSAKTRYEQYF	TGCAGTGCTAAGACACGCTACGAGCAGTACTTC
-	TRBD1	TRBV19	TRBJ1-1	CASRLQGKNTEAFF	TGTGCCAGTAGGTTACAGGGGAAGAACACTGAAGCTTTCTTT
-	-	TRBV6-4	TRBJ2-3	CASSDEHLSSNTQYF	TGTGCCAGCAGTGACGAACACTTATCCAGTAATACGCAGTATTTT
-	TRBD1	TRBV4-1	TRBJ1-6	CASSQDARDSDSPLHF	TGCGCCAGCAGCCAAGACGCCCGGGACAGCGATTCACCCCTCCACTTT
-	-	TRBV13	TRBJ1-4	CASSLERVGEKLFF	TGTGCCAGCAGTCTAGAGAGGGTTGGCGAAAAACTGTTTTTT
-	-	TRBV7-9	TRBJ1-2	CASSKRAETNYGYTF	TGTGCCAGCAGCAAGCGGGCCGAGACTAACTATGGCTACACCTTC
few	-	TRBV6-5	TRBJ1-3	CASSSPTPSSGNTIYF	TGTGCCAGCAGTTCTCCGACACCTTCCTCTGGAAACACCATATATTTT
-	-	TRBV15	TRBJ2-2	CATSRDRAANTGELFF	TGTGCCACCAGCAGAGACAGGGCGGCGAACACCGGGGAGCTGTTTTTT
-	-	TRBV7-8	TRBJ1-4	CASSSPSGGRHEKLFF	TGTGCCAGCAGCTCGCCATCGGGTGGCCGTCATGAAAAACTGTTTTTT
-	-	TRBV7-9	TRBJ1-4	CASSLAVGEKLFF	TGTGCCAGCAGCTTAGCGGTGGGTGAAAAACTGTTTTTT
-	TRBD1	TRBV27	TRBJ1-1	CASRRTGETEAFF	TGTGCCAGCAGAAGGACAGGGGAAACTGAAGCTTTCTTT
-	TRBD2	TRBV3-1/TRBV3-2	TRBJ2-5	CASSQEFPSGAKETQYF	TGTGCCAGCAGCCAAGAGTTTCCTAGCGGAGCAAAAGAGACCCAGTACTTC
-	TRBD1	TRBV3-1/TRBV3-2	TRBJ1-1	CASSPRQGKDTEAFF	TGTGCCAGCAGCCCCCGACAGGGTAAGGACACTGAAGCTTTCTTT
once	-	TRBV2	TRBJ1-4	CASTYSQGTGEKLFF	TGTGCCAGCACTTACTCACAGGGTACGGGAGAAAAACTGTTTTTT
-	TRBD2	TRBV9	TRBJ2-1	CASSAGLAVPGEQFF	TGTGCCAGCAGCGCTGGACTAGCGGTCCCGGGGGAGCAGTTCTTC
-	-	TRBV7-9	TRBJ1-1	CASSLAGINTEAFF	TGTGCCAGCAGCTTAGCAGGGATAAACACTGAAGCTTTCTTT
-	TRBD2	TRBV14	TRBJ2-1	CASSQDLPGTRRGYEQFF	TGTGCCAGCAGCCAAGATCTCCCCGGGACTAGGAGGGGCTATGAGCAGTTCTTC
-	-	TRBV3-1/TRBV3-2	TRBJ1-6	CASSQEWARGPLHF	TGTGCCAGCAGCCAAGAATGGGCCAGGGGACCCCTCCACTTT
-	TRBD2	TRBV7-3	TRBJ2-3	CASSPGASGRADTQYF	TGTGCCAGCAGCCCAGGGGCTAGCGGGAGAGCAGATACGCAGTATTTT
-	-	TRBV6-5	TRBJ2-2	CASRVLSGELFF	TGTGCCAGCAGGGTATTATCCGGGGAGCTGTTTTTT
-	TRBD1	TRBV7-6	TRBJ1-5	CASSPGDRGFQPQHF	TGTGCCAGCAGCCCCGGGGACAGGGGCTTTCAGCCCCAGCATTTT
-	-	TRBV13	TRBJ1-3	CASGTYSGNTIYF	TGTGCCAGCGGGACATACTCTGGAAACACCATATATTTT
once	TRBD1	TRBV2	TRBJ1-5	CASSNRDRGPNQPQHF	TGTGCCAGCAGTAACCGGGACAGGGGGCCTAATCAGCCCCAGCATTTT
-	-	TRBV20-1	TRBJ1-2	CSASSYGYTF	TGCAGTGCTAGTTCTTATGGCTACACCTTC
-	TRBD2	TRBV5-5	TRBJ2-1	CASSSIAGGSYNEQFF	TGTGCCAGCAGCAGTATAGCGGGAGGCTCCTACAATGAGCAGTTCTTC
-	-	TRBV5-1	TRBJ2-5	CASSSLGTLNGETQYF	TGCGCCAGCAGCTCCCTCGGGACACTTAACGGGGAGACCCAGTACTTC
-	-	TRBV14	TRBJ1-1	CASSPGGRPEAFF	TGTGCCAGCAGCCCAGGAGGACGGCCTGAAGCTTTCTTT
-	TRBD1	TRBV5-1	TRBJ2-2	CASREQGIDTGELFF	TGCGCCAGCAGAGAACAGGGGATCGACACCGGGGAGCTGTTTTTT
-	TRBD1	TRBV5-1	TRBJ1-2	CASSTGSRGYTF	TGCGCCAGTTCGACAGGGAGCCGGGGCTACACCTTC
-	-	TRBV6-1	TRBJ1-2	CASSEAQYGYTF	TGTGCCAGCAGTGAAGCTCAGTATGGCTACACCTTC
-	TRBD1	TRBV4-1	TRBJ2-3	CASSQTGSSTDTQYF	TGCGCCAGCAGCCAGACAGGGTCTAGCACAGATACGCAGTATTTT
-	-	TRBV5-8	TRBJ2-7	CASSLGQSFSEQYF	TGTGCCAGCAGCTTGGGACAGTCTTTCTCCGAGCAGTACTTC
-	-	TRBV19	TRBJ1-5	CASSILGNSNQPQHF	TGTGCCAGTAGTATATTAGGTAATAGCAATCAGCCCCAGCATTTT
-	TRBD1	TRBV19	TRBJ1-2	CASTDRVNYGYTF	TGTGCCAGTACGGACAGGGTTAACTATGGCTACACCTTC
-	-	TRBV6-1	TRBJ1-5	CASSEVSGYQPQHF	TGTGCCAGCAGTGAAGTCAGTGGGTACCAGCCCCAGCATTTT
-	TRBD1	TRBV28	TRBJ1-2	CASSSPGQADGYTF	TGTGCCAGCAGTTCCCCCGGACAGGCCGATGGCTACACCTTC
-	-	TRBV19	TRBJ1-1	CASSRAGLNTEAFF	TGTGCCAGTAGTAGGGCAGGGTTGAACACTGAAGCTTTCTTT
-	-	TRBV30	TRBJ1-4	CAWSPGGGRYEKLFF	TGTGCCTGGAGCCCGGGGGGGGGTCGTTATGAAAAACTGTTTTTT
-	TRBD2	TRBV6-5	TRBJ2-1	CASSPLAGGYNEQFF	TGTGCCAGCAGTCCTCTAGCGGGAGGATACAATGAGCAGTTCTTC
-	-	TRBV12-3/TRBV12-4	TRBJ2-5	CASTRGEETQYF	TGTGCCAGCACAAGGGGGGAAGAGACCCAGTACTTC
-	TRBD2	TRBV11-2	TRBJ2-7	CASSLRKAAGGREQYF	TGTGCCAGCAGCTTACGGAAGGCGGCGGGGGGTCGCGAGCAGTACTTC